Here is one T cell receptor beta chain with its context. What it recognizes is unknown. The record originates from a study of cytomegalovirus exposure and HLA in healthy donors. General study results and limits: A few CMV-associated chains proved CMV antigen-specific in vitro.

The data were produced by immunoSEQ multiplex PCR, yet TCRdb's version contains in-frame clones alone and is incomplete. The sample carries about 130,000 clones, 89% recorded once. Among the approximately 130 subjects of the validation cohort, separate from the roughly 700-subject first cohort, were the donors. The CDR3 is 16 amino acids. CDR1 and CDR2 from the germline V gene are MNHEY and SMNVEV (reference sequence). The V gene lost 5 bases and the J gene lost 5 bases, with 22 bases spanning the gap. J is TRBJ2-7 and V is TRBV27; a possible D gene is TRBD1 (6 bases). The sequence came from a woman under 30 in good health and CMV-seropositive. Source material: PBMCs. Here the CDR3 reads CASSPPQTRDKDEQYF. CDR3 bases: TGTGCCAGCAGTCCACCCCAGACGAGGGACAAGGACGAGCAGTACTTC.